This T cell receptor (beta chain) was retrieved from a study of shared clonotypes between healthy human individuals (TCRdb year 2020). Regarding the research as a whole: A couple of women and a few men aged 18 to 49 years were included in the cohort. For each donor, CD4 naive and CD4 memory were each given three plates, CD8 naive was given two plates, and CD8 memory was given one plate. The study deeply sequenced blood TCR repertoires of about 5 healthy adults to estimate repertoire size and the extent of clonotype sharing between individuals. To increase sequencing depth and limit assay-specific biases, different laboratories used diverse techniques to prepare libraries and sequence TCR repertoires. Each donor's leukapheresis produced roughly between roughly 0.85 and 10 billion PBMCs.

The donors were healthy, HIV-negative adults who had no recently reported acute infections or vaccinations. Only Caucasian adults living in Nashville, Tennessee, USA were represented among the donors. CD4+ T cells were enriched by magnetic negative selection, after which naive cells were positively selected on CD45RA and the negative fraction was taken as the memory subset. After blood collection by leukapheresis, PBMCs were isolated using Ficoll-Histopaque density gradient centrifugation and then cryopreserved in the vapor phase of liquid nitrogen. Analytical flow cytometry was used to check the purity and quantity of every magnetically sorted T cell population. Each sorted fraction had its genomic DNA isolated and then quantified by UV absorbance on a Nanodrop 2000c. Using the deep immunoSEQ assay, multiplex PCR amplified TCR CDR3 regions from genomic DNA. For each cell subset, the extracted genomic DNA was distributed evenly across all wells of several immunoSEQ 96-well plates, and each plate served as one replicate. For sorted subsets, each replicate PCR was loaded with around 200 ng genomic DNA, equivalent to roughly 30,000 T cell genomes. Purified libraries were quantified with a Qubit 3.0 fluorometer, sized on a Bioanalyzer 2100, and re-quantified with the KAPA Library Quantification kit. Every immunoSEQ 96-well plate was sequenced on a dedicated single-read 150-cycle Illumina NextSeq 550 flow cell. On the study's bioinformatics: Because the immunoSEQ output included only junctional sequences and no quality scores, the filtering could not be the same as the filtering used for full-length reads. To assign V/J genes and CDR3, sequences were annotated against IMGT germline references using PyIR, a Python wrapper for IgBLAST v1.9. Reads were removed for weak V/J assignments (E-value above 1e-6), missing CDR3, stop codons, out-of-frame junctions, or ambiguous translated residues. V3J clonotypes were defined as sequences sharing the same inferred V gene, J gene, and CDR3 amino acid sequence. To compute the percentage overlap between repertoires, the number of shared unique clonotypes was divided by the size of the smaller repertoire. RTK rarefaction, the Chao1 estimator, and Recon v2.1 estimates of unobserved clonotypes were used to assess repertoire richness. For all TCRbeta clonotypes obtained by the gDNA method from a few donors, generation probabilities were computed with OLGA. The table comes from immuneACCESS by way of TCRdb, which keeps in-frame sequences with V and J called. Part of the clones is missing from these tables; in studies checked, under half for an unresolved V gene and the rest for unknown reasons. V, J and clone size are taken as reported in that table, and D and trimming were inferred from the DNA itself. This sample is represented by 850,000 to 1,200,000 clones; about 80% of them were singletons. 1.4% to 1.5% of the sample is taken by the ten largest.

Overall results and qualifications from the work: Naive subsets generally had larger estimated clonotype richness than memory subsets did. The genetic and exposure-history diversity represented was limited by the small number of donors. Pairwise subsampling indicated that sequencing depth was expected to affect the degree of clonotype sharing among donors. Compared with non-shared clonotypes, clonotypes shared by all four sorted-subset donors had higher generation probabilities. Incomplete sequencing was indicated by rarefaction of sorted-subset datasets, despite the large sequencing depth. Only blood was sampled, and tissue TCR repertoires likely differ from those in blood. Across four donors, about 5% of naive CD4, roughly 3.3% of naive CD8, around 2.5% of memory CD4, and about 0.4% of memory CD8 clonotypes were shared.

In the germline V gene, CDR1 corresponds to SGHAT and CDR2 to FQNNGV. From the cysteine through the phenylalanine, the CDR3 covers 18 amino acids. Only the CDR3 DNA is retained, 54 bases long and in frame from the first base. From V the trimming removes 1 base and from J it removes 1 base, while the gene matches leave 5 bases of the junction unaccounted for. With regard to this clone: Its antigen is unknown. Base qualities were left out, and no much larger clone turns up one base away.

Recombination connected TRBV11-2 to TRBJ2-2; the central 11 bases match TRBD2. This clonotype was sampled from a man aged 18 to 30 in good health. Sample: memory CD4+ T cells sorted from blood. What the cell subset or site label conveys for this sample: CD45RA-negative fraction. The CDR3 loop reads CASSLALAGAGNTGELFF. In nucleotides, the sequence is TGTGCCAGCAGCTTAGCACTAGCGGGGGCCGGGAACACCGGGGAGCTGTTTTTT.